What follows are 12 T cell receptor beta chains derived from one specimen sequenced in a study of T cell changes during pregnancy in multiple sclerosis. The protocol was immunoSEQ multiplex PCR, while the TCRdb copy is restricted to in-frame clones and leaves out a portion. This sample has around 60,000 clones, with about 90% found just once. Sequencing was performed on peripheral blood, taken in the second trimester of pregnancy. These receptors were taken from a female donor in good health, enrolled as a control in a pregnancy study.

The rearrangement uses TRBV6-5 and TRBJ1-2; the D gene is possibly TRBD1 (5 bases). Trimming took off 4 bases at V and 4 bases at J, with 16 bases between the two ends. CDR3 length equals 15 residues. Germline-derived CDR1 and CDR2 are MNHEY and SVGAGI. The CDR3 nucleotides read TGTGCCAGCAGTTTGCGACGAAGGGGAGGCTATGGCTACACCTTC. Encoded protein: CASSLRRRGGYGYTF.

The count of this clone is one. This chain joins TRBV6-5 and TRBJ2-5; D ambiguous. The germline V and J ends were trimmed by 6 bases and 4 bases, with 12 bases remaining between them. The CDR3 spans 13 residues. Per germline, CDR1 MNHEY and CDR2 SVGAGI. The CDR3 sequence: CASSPQWLETQYF. The CDR3 DNA is TGTGCCAGCAGCCCACAGTGGCTAGAGACCCAGTACTTC.

The gene calls are TRBV27 and TRBJ1-4, with D hard to call. V shed 6 bases and J shed 0 bases, with 8 bases lying between them. There are 14 residues in the CDR3. In germline, CDR1 is MNHEY, CDR2 SMNVEV (reference sequence). The CDR3 loop reads CASRGVATNEKLFF. CDR3 coding DNA: TGTGCCAGCAGGGGCGTTGCAACTAATGAAAAACTGTTTTTT.

The rearrangement links TRBV6-5 to TRBJ1-6; 7 nucleotides agree with TRBD1. The CDR3 contains 15 residues. CDR1 is MNHEY and CDR2 is SVGAGI in the germline V gene. Trimming took 2 bases from V and 6 from J; bases not matched to a gene: 4. This CDR3 is CASSYGTARNSPLHF. CDR3 sequence (DNA): TGTGCCAGCAGTTACGGGACAGCTCGTAATTCACCCCTCCACTTT.

The chain's CDR3 is CASSVRASGYDEQFF. Here the CDR3 DNA reads TGTGCCAGCAGCGTAAGGGCTAGCGGGTACGATGAGCAGTTCTTC. The gene calls are TRBV9 and TRBJ2-1, with 8 bases aligning to TRBD2. CDR3 length equals 15 residues. Germline values: CDR1 SGDLS, CDR2 YYNGEE. V trimming: 1 base; J trimming: 8 bases; junction bases outside the gene matches: 8.

CDR3 amino acids: CASSLRGMGTREKLFF. Here the CDR3 DNA reads TGTGCCAGCAGTTTAAGGGGTATGGGCACCAGGGAAAAACTGTTTTTT. The chain has TRBV28 and TRBJ1-4; D is perhaps TRBD1 (5 bases). Per germline, CDR1 MDHEN and CDR2 SYDVKM. Deletions cut 2 bases from V and 8 bases from J, with 18 bases between. This CDR3 is built from 16 residues.

This chain links TRBV2 with TRBJ2-1; maybe TRBD2 (5 bases). Trimming took off 0 bases at V and 7 bases at J, with 7 bases between the two ends. This CDR3 is 13 amino acids long. CDR1 and CDR2 from the germline V gene are SNHLY and FYNNEI. CDR3 in DNA: TGTGCCAGCAGTGAAGCCGAGGGAAATGAGCAGTTCTTC. Its translation: CASSEAEGNEQFF.

CDR3 DNA sequence: TGTGCCACAAAAACCGGACTAAAGAACACCGGGGAGCTGTTTTTT. This gives the protein CATKTGLKNTGELFF. The chain links TRBV7-9 to TRBJ2-2, with D maybe TRBD2 (6 bases). Germline lookup yields CDR1 SEHNR and CDR2 FQNEAQ (reference sequence). Trimming shortened V by 10 bases and J by 1 base, and 16 bases separated the two germline ends. CDR3 length equals 15 residues. Full variable domain (missing parts from reference TRBV7-9 and TRBJ2-2): DTGVSQNPRHKITKRGQNVTFRCDPISEHNRLYWYRQTLGQGPEFLTYFQNEAQLEKSRLLSDRFSAERPKGSFSTLEIQRTEQGDSAMYLCATKTGLKNTGELFFGEGSRLTVL.

This chain joins TRBV18 and TRBJ1-2; a possible D gene is TRBD1 (6 bases). Germline V gene sequence: CDR1 KGHSH, CDR2 LQKENI. The CDR3 extends over 14 amino acids. V lost 2 bases, J lost 7 bases, and 14 bases lay in between. This CDR3 reads CASSPAGDSGGYTF. The CDR3 bases are TGTGCCAGCTCACCAGCAGGGGATTCAGGTGGCTACACCTTC.

V is TRBV7-3 and J is TRBJ2-3; D remains unclear. The CDR3 has 12 amino acids. The germline V gene has CDR1 SGHTA and CDR2 FQGTGA. V shed 6 bases and J shed 4 bases, with 8 bases lying between them. The CDR3 region has the DNA TGTGCCAGCAGGACAACGGCAGATACGCAGTATTTT. It codes for CASRTTADTQYF.

This chain joins TRBV5-1 and TRBJ2-1, with TRBD2 as a possible D gene (5 bases). The CDR3 consists of 11 residues. V shed 4 bases and J shed 12 bases, with 11 bases lying between them. Germline V CDR1 and CDR2: SGHRS, YFSETQ. DNA for the CDR3: TGCGCCAGCAGCCAGGACGGAGGGCAGTTCTTC. Translation: CASSQDGGQFF.

The CDR3 loop reads CAWSHAGESSYEQYF. The CDR3, as DNA: TGTGCCTGGAGTCATGCGGGGGAGAGCTCCTACGAGCAGTACTTC. This sequence joins TRBV30 and TRBJ2-7; 7 nucleotides align to TRBD2. With 2 bases clipped from V and 0 bases from J, the junction kept 7 bases outside the gene matches. Germline CDR1 and CDR2: GTSNPN and SVGIG (reference sequence). CDR3 length: 15 amino acids.